This T cell receptor (beta chain) was sequenced for a study of vaccination and CD4 T cells after COVID-19. About the study: At day 14 and again at days 161 to 241 post-vaccination, a few convalescent patients were sampled.

Time point noted: late sampling 161 to 241 days after vaccination in a few convalescent patients. Treatment noted: 10-day PBMC culture with coronavirus spike peptide pools or control peptides (ViraFEST assay). ViraFEST stimulated the growth of antigen-specific T cells using peptide pools and subsequently profiled their TCRs by sequencing. The study sequenced cultured CD4+ T cell DNA using the Oncomine TCR Beta short-read assay. Genomic DNA extraction was carried out from cultured CD4+ T cells. A single record per CDR3 protein comes from TCRdb applying MiXCR to the PCR reads. The sample has some 15,000 distinct CDR3 sequences, roughly 50% seen once. This clonotype was seen more than once but under ten times. What it binds is not known. Trimming took 0 bases from V and 4 from J; bases not matched to a gene: 10. In germline, CDR1 is MNHEY, CDR2 SVGEGT. This CDR3 has 18 amino acids.

The clonotype originates from a human donor who had recovered from COVID-19. The V gene is TRBV6-2 or TRBV6-3, the J gene TRBJ2-7; 12 bases match TRBD2. Specimen: CD4+ T cells from blood, cultured in vitro, collected about 7 months after SARS-CoV-2 vaccination. The CDR3 reads CASSYSSSLTSGRYEQYF. In nucleotides, the CDR3 is TGTGCCAGCAGTTACTCGAGTTCCCTGACTAGCGGGAGATACGAGCAGTACTTC.